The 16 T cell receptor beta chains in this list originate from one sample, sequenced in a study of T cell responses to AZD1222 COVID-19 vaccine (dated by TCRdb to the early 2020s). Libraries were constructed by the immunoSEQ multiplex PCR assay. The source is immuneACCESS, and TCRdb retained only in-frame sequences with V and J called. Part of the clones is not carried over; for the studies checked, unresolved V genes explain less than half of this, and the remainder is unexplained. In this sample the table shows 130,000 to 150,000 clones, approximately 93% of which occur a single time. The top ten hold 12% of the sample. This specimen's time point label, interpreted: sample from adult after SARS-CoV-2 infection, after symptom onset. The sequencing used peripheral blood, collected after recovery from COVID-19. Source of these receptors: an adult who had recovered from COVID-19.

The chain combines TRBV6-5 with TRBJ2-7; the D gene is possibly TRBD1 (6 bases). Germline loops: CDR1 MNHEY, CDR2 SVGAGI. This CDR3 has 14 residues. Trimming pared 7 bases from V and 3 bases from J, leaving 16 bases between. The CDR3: CASTETGPLYEQYF. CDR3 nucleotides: TGTGCCAGCACCGAGACAGGCCCCCTCTACGAGCAGTACTTC.

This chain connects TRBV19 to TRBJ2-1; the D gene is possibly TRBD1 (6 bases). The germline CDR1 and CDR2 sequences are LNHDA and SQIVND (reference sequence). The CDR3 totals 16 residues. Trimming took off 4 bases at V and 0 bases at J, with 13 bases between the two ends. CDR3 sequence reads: CASSTPRGSSYNEQFF. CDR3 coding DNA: TGTGCCAGTAGTACCCCCAGGGGTAGCTCCTACAATGAGCAGTTCTTC.

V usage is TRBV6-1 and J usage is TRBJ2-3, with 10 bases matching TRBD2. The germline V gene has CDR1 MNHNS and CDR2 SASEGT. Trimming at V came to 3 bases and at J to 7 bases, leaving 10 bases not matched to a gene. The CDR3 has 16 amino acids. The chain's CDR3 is CASSERPELAGYTQYF. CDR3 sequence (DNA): TGTGCCAGCAGTGAGCGTCCTGAACTAGCGGGGTATACGCAGTATTTT.

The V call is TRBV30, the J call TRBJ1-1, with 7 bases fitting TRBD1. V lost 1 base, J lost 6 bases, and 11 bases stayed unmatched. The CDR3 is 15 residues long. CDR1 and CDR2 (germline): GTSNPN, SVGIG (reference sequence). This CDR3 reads CAWSDHHRGSSEAFF. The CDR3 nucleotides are TGTGCCTGGAGTGACCACCACAGGGGAAGCTCTGAAGCTTTCTTT.

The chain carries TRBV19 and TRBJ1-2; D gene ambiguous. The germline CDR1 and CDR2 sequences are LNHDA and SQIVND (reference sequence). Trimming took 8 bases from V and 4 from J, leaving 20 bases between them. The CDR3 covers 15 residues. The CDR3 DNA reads TGTGCCAGTGGGCCTCTTGAAGCTCTAATCTATGGCTACACCTTC. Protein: CASGPLEALIYGYTF.

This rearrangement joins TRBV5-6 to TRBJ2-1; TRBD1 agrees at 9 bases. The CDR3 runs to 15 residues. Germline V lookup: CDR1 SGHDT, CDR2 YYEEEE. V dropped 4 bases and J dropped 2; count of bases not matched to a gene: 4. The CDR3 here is CASSPGQGTYNEQFF. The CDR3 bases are TGTGCCAGCAGCCCCGGACAGGGGACCTACAATGAGCAGTTCTTC.

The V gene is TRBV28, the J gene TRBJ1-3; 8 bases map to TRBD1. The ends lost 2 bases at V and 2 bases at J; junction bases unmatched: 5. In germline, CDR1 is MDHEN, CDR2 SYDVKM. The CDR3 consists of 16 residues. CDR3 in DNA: TGTGCCAGCAGTTTACCGGACAGGGACGCTGGAAACACCATATATTTT. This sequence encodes CASSLPDRDAGNTIYF. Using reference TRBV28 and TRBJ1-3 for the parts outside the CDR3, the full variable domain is DVKVTQSSRYLVKRTGEKVFLECVQDMDHENMFWYRQDPGLGLRLIYFSYDVKMKEKGDIPEGYSVSREKKERFSLILESASTNQTSMYLCASSLPDRDAGNTIYFGEGSWLTVV.

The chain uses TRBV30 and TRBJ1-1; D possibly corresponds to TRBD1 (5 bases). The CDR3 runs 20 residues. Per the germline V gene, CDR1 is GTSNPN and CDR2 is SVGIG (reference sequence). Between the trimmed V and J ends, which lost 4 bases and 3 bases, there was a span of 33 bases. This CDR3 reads CAWIKWGFNFGSRADTEAFF. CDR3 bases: TGTGCCTGGATTAAATGGGGGTTTAATTTTGGGTCTAGGGCGGACACTGAAGCTTTCTTT.

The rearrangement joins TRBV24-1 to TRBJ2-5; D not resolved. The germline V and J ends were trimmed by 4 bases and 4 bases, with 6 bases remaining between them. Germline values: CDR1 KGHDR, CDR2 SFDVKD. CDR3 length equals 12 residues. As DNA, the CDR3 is TGTGCCACCAGTGAACGCGGAGAGACCCAGTACTTC. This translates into CATSERGETQYF.

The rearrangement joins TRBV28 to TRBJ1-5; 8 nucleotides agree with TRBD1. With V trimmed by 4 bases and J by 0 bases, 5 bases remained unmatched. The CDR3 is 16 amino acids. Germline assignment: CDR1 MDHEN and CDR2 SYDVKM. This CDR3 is CASSYRGGLSNQPQHF. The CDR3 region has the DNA TGTGCCAGCAGTTACAGGGGGGGCCTTAGCAATCAGCCCCAGCATTTT.

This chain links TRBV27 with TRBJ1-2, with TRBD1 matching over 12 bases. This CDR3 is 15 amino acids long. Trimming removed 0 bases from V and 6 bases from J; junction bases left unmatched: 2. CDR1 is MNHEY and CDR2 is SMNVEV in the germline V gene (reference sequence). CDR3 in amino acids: CASSLSGQGANGYTF. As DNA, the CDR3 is TGTGCCAGCAGTTTATCGGGACAGGGGGCGAATGGCTACACCTTC.

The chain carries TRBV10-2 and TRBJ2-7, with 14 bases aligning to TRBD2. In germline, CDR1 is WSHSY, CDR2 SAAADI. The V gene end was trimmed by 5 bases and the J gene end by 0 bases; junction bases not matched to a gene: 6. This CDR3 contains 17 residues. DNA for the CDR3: TGCGCCAGCAGTCCCGGGACTAGCGGGAGAGTCTCCTACGAGCAGTACTTC. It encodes CASSPGTSGRVSYEQYF.

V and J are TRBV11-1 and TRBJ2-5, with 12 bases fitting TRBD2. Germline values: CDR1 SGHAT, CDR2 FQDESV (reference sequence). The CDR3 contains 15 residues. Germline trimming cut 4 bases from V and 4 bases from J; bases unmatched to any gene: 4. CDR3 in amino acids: CASSSLAGGGETQYF. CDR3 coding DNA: TGTGCCAGCAGCTCTCTAGCGGGAGGGGGAGAGACCCAGTACTTC.

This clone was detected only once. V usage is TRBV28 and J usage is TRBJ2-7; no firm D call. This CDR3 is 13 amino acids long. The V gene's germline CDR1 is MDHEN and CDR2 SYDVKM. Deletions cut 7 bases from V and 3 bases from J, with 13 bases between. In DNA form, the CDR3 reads TGTGCCAGCACGGCCGGGCGGTACTACGAGCAGTACTTC. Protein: CASTAGRYYEQYF.

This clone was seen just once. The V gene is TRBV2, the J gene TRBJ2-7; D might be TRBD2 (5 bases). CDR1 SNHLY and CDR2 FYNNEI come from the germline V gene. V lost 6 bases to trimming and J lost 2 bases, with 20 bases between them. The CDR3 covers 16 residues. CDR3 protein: CASRKEGKALPYEQYF. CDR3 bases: TGTGCCAGCAGAAAAGAGGGAAAGGCCTTACCCTACGAGCAGTACTTC.

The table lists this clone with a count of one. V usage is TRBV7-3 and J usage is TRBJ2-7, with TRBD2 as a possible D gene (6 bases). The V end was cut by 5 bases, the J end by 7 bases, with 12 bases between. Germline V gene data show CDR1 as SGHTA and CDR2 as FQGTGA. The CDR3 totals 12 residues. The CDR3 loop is CASSAGPPEQYF. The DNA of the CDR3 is TGTGCCAGCAGCGCGGGACCCCCAGAGCAGTACTTC. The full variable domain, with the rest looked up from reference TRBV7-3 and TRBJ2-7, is GAGVSQTPSNKVTEKGKYVELRCDPISGHTALYWYRQSLGQGPEFLIYFQGTGAADDSGLPNDRFFAVRPEGSVSTLKIQRTERGDSAVYLCASSAGPPEQYFGPGTRLTVT.